Listed here are 11 T cell receptor beta chains from one sample, sequenced in a study of cytomegalovirus exposure and HLA in healthy donors. 60 Vbeta and 13 Jbeta primers were used in PCR. Profiled with immunoSEQ multiplex PCR; TCRdb holds only in-frame clones, not every one. The repertoire includes 100,000 to 150,000 clones, more than 65% of them detected once, and 2% to 3% sits in the top ten. The specimen sequenced was PBMCs. The origin of the receptors is a man between 50 and 59 years old in good health and CMV-seronegative.

The chain joins TRBV6-6 to TRBJ1-1; D uncertain. The ends were cut back, 5 bases at V and 2 bases at J, with 3 bases in the middle. This CDR3 contains 11 residues. CDR1 and CDR2 (germline): MNHNY, SVGAGI (reference sequence). In DNA form, the CDR3 reads TGTGCCAGCAGTCCAAACACTGAAGCTTTCTTT. It translates to CASSPNTEAFF.

This clone was seen a few times. J is TRBJ1-5 and V is TRBV5-3, with a tentative D call TRBD1 (5 bases). TRBV5-3 is known as an ORF, though its function is uncertain. V was shortened by 4 bases and J by 7 bases, with 21 bases between the two germline ends. This CDR3 has 16 residues. CDR3 protein: CARSGARDMAQQPQHF. The CDR3 bases are TGTGCCAGAAGCGGGGCCCGCGACATGGCTCAACAGCCCCAGCATTTT.

This chain's CDR3 is CASSYYENIQYF. The CDR3 nucleotides read TGTGCCAGCAGCTATTACGAGAACATTCAGTACTTC. This rearrangement joins TRBV7-9 to TRBJ2-4; D is unclear. Germline lookup yields CDR1 SEHNR and CDR2 FQNEAQ (reference sequence). The CDR3 totals 12 residues. V lost 4 bases to trimming and J lost 7 bases, with 8 bases between them. The variable domain in full, completed from reference TRBV7-9 and TRBJ2-4, reads DTGVSQNPRHKITKRGQNVTFRCDPISEHNRLYWYRQTLGQGPEFLTYFQNEAQLEKSRLLSDRFSAERPKGSFSTLEIQRTEQGDSAMYLCASSYYENIQYFGAGTRLSVL.

This clone showed up just once. The chain combines TRBV12-5 with TRBJ1-1, with D perhaps matching TRBD1 (6 bases). This CDR3 region has 14 residues. Trimming left V 5 bases short and J 6 bases short, with 16 bases between. From germline, CDR1 is LGHNT and CDR2 FRNRAP. For the CDR3, the DNA is TGTGCTAGTGGTCCAGGACAGAACTGGGCTGAAGCTTTCTTT. Amino acid sequence: CASGPGQNWAEAFF. The full variable domain, its missing parts supplied by reference TRBV12-5 and TRBJ1-1, is DARVTQTPRHKVTEMGQEVTMRCQPILGHNTVFWYRQTMMQGLELLAYFRNRAPLDDSGMPKDRFSAEMPDATLATLKIQPSEPRDSAVYFCASGPGQNWAEAFFGQGTRLTVV.

This chain joins TRBV4-1 and TRBJ1-1; D gene unclear. The CDR3 totals 16 residues. The ends were cut back, 1 base at V and 2 bases at J, with 14 bases in the middle. Germline-derived CDR1 and CDR2 are MGHRA and YSYEKL. For the CDR3, the DNA is TGCGCCAGCAGCCAAGGCGACCTGCGGGGTAACACTGAAGCTTTCTTT. This codes for CASSQGDLRGNTEAFF.

The J gene is TRBJ2-1, the V gene TRBV7-8; weak D call: TRBD2 (6 bases). Deletions cut 1 base from V and 5 bases from J, with 15 bases between. Germline V gene sequence: CDR1 SGHVS, CDR2 FQNEAQ. This CDR3 contains 16 residues. The CDR3 coding sequence is TGTGCCAGCAGCTTAGGAAGGAGGGTGCGGAACAATGAGCAGTTCTTC. It encodes CASSLGRRVRNNEQFF.

There are a few counts of this clone. This chain uses TRBV10-1 with TRBJ1-1; 12 positions match TRBD1. Per germline, CDR1 WNHNN and CDR2 SYGVQD (reference sequence). The CDR3 sequence is 15 residues long. With 2 bases clipped from V and 7 bases from J, the junction kept 5 bases outside the gene matches. CDR3 region: CASSEPGQGAHEAFF. The CDR3 DNA follows: TGCGCCAGCAGTGAGCCGGGACAGGGGGCCCATGAAGCTTTCTTT.

The chain recombines TRBV27 with TRBJ2-1; 14 positions match TRBD2. Trimming removed 7 bases from V and 3 bases from J; junction bases left unmatched: 14. The CDR3 spans 19 residues. Germline-derived CDR1 and CDR2 are MNHEY and SMNVEV (reference sequence). CDR3 sequence: CASTRRTGTSGGLYNEQFF. CDR3 coding DNA: TGTGCCAGCACCCGTCGGACAGGGACTAGCGGGGGCCTCTACAATGAGCAGTTCTTC.

V gene TRBV9 combines with J gene TRBJ2-1; 15 nucleotides match TRBD2. The CDR3 sequence is 16 residues long. J lost 6 bases, V lost 4 bases, and 5 bases had no gene match. Germline CDR1 reads SGDLS; CDR2 reads YYNGEE. The CDR3 nucleotides read TGTGCCAGCAGCTCGCTGGGACTAGCGGGGGGCAATGAGCAGTTCTTC. It yields the protein CASSSLGLAGGNEQFF.

The V call is TRBV5-1, the J call TRBJ2-3, with 11 positions matching TRBD1. Germline CDR1 and CDR2: SGHRS and YFSETQ. This CDR3 is built from 16 residues. Trimming at V came to 0 bases and at J to 2 bases, leaving 2 bases not matched to a gene. CDR3 sequence reads: CASSLGTGGNTDTQYF. The CDR3, as DNA: TGCGCCAGCAGCTTGGGGACAGGGGGCAACACAGATACGCAGTATTTT.

Comments on this clone: Mismatch with germline at one junction end may stem from a read error. The chain joins TRBV7-9 to TRBJ1-1; tentative D call: TRBD1 (5 bases). The V gene's germline CDR1 is SEHNR and CDR2 FQNEAQ (reference sequence). This CDR3 comprises 12 residues. CDR3 loop: CSSSLDSLEAFF. CDR3 nucleotides: TGTTCCAGCAGCTTAGACAGCCTTGAAGCTTTCTTT.